These 25 T cell receptor beta chains share one sample of origin, sequenced in a study of blood T cell repertoires in COVID-19. This table comes from immunoSEQ multiplex PCR, and its TCRdb copy is limited to in-frame clones, with some not included. The sample records 200,000 or so clones, roughly 79% being singletons. The sequenced sample consisted of peripheral blood. The source of these receptors is a human donor with acute or convalescent COVID-19. The donor label of this sample is uncertain.

This clone was counted once. V is TRBV6-4 and J is TRBJ2-1; 11 nucleotides agree with TRBD2. CDR1 MRHNA and CDR2 SNTAGT come from the germline V gene. V was pared by 4 bases and J by 8 bases, with 7 bases of the junction left unmatched. CDR3 length: 15 residues. The CDR3 nucleotides are TGTGCCAGCAGTGGCGGACTAGCGGGTATCGATGAGCAGTTCTTC. Its protein product is CASSGGLAGIDEQFF.

This clone was recorded a few times. V usage is TRBV6-5 and J usage is TRBJ1-1; 11 bases fit TRBD1. CDR3 length equals 15 residues. In germline, CDR1 is MNHEY, CDR2 SVGAGI. Trimming at V came to 6 bases and at J to 5 bases, leaving 8 bases not matched to a gene. The CDR3 sequence is CASRPGQGVGTEAFF. Here the CDR3 DNA reads TGTGCCAGCAGGCCGGGACAGGGGGTAGGGACTGAAGCTTTCTTT.

In its sample, this clone was seen once. This chain joins TRBV5-4 and TRBJ2-7, with TRBD1 as a possible D gene (6 bases). The CDR3 runs 14 residues. Trimming took off 5 bases at V and 7 bases at J, with 19 bases between the two ends. Per germline, CDR1 SGHNT and CDR2 YYREEE (reference sequence). The CDR3 DNA reads TGTGCCAGCAGTTCCCCGACAGGTCCGGGAGAGCAGTACTTC. Its translation: CASSSPTGPGEQYF.

The rearrangement links TRBV9 to TRBJ2-7; D perhaps matches TRBD2 (6 bases). CDR3 length: 15 residues. Germline values: CDR1 SGDLS, CDR2 YYNGEE. V was clipped by 0 bases and J by 2 bases, with 12 bases between them. The CDR3 coding sequence is TGTGCCAGCAGCGTAGATGAGCGGGCTACCTACGAGCAGTACTTC. As protein: CASSVDERATYEQYF.

This chain joins TRBV3-1 (or the pseudogene TRBV3-2) and TRBJ1-4, with D tentatively TRBD1 (6 bases). From germline, CDR1 is LGHDT and CDR2 YNNKEL (reference sequence). With 2 bases removed from V and 7 bases from J, the gap between germline ends came to 14 bases. The length of the CDR3 is 15 residues. The CDR3 region is CASSQWTARGEKLFF. The CDR3 nucleotides read TGTGCCAGCAGCCAATGGACAGCGAGGGGTGAAAAACTGTTTTTT.

V usage is TRBV27 and J usage is TRBJ2-7; 14 bases match TRBD2. CDR1 is MNHEY, CDR2 SMNVEV, per germline (reference sequence). After removal of 3 bases from V and 7 bases from J, the junction contained 5 bases not matched to a gene. The CDR3 sequence is 15 residues long. CDR3 DNA sequence: TGTGCCAGCAGTTTTAGGGGACTAGCGGGAGAAGAGCAGTACTTC. As protein: CASSFRGLAGEEQYF.

The chain carries TRBV19 and TRBJ2-6, with 13 bases identical to TRBD2. Looked up from germline, CDR1 is LNHDA and CDR2 is SQIVND (reference sequence). The V gene end was trimmed by 5 bases and the J gene end by 4 bases; junction bases not matched to a gene: 8. This CDR3 has 18 amino acids. The CDR3 spells CASSPGLAGRGGANVLTF. DNA of the CDR3: TGTGCCAGTAGTCCGGGACTAGCGGGAAGGGGAGGGGCCAACGTCCTGACTTTC.

The CDR3 nucleotides read TGTGCCAGCAGTTCCAGCGGGAGTGGTGAGACCCAGTACTTC. The encoded protein is CASSSSGSGETQYF. This chain joins TRBV27 and TRBJ2-5; 8 bases match TRBD2. The CDR3 loop spans 14 amino acids. The germline V gene has CDR1 MNHEY and CDR2 SMNVEV (reference sequence). Unmatched junction bases numbered 6, after V lost 4 bases and J lost 5 bases.

This clone was counted only a few times. This chain links TRBV6-6 with TRBJ2-7, with 7 bases lining up with TRBD2. The V gene's germline CDR1 is MNHNY and CDR2 SVGAGI (reference sequence). Losses at the gene ends were 5 bases for V and 2 bases for J; bases not matched to a gene: 0. This CDR3 spans 12 amino acids. The CDR3, as DNA: TGTGCCAGCAGTGCGGGAGCCTACGAGCAGTACTTC. It specifies CASSAGAYEQYF.

The rearrangement joins TRBV12-3 or TRBV12-4 to TRBJ1-2, with D hard to call. The CDR3 is made up of 11 amino acids. The ends were cut back, 2 bases at V and 6 bases at J, with 4 bases in the middle. The CDR3 nucleotides read TGTGCCAGCAGTTTAACAGATGGCTACACCTTC. This gives the protein CASSLTDGYTF.

The rearrangement joins TRBV7-2 to TRBJ1-1; D ambiguous. The CDR3 is made up of 15 amino acids. Trimming cost V 6 bases and J 3 bases, with 17 bases left between them. CDR1 and CDR2 (germline): SGHTA, FQGNSA. The CDR3 DNA reads TGTGCCAGCAGTCGAAACGCCAGAAGCGACACTGAAGCTTTCTTT. Protein product: CASSRNARSDTEAFF.

The sample holds a few counts of this clone. This chain connects TRBV19 to TRBJ1-2; 7 nucleotides agree with TRBD1. The CDR3 loop spans 15 amino acids. Trimming removed 3 bases from V and 2 bases from J; junction bases left unmatched: 6. In germline, CDR1 is LNHDA, CDR2 SQIVND (reference sequence). The CDR3 sequence: CASSMEAGGNYGYTF. DNA of the CDR3: TGTGCCAGTAGTATGGAGGCAGGGGGGAACTATGGCTACACCTTC.

This sequence joins TRBV5-4 and TRBJ2-7, with 11 bases matching TRBD2. CDR1 and CDR2 from the germline V gene are SGHNT and YYREEE (reference sequence). The CDR3 consists of 13 residues. V dropped 7 bases and J dropped 1; count of bases not matched to a gene: 1. The CDR3 DNA reads TGTGCCAGCGGACTAGCGGGTTCCTACGAGCAGTACTTC. Translating gives CASGLAGSYEQYF. The whole variable domain, remainder taken from reference TRBV5-4 and TRBJ2-7, is ETGVTQSPTHLIKTRGQQVTLRCSSQSGHNTVSWYQQALGQGPQFIFQYYREEENGRGNFPPRFSGLQFPNYSSELNVNALELDDSALYLCASGLAGSYEQYFGPGTRLTVT.

J is TRBJ1-5 and V is TRBV5-6; 9 bases are a match to TRBD1. V dropped 2 bases and J dropped 4; count of bases not matched to a gene: 7. Germline lookup yields CDR1 SGHDT and CDR2 YYEEEE. The CDR3 runs to 16 residues. The CDR3 DNA is TGTGCCAGCAGCTTCACAGGGGGCAATGTGAATCAGCCCCAGCATTTT. Translated, it gives CASSFTGGNVNQPQHF.

V and J are TRBV10-3 and TRBJ2-5, with 8 bases lining up with TRBD2. Germline-derived CDR1 and CDR2 are ENHRY and SYGVKD. The junction had 5 bases not matched to a gene; V was cut back by 3 bases and J by 2 bases. CDR3 length: 15 amino acids. CDR3 in DNA: TGTGCCATCAGTGACGGGAGGGGGATTCAAGAGACCCAGTACTTC. Translation gives CAISDGRGIQETQYF.

This clone was recorded once. This rearrangement joins TRBV3-1 (or the pseudogene TRBV3-2) to TRBJ2-1; D might be TRBD2 (5 bases). Trimming cost V 1 base and J 4 bases, with 11 bases left between them. CDR1 and CDR2 (germline): LGHDT, YNNKEL (reference sequence). CDR3 size: 15 residues. CDR3 DNA: TGTGCCAGCAGCCAAGGACTATCCCAATACAATGAGCAGTTCTTC. This translates into CASSQGLSQYNEQFF.

The chain joins TRBV6-6 to TRBJ2-2, with D uncertain. This CDR3 spans 14 amino acids. Deletions cut 6 bases from V and 1 base from J, with 9 bases between. Germline V CDR1 and CDR2: MNHNY, SVGAGI (reference sequence). The CDR3 loop is CASRGPLNTGELFF. For the CDR3, the DNA is TGTGCCAGCAGGGGCCCCTTGAACACCGGGGAGCTGTTTTTT.

CDR3 bases: TGTGCCAGCAGCGTAGCCCCGGGCGGACTAGCCAACGAGCAGTACTTC. Its protein is CASSVAPGGLANEQYF. The V call is TRBV9, the J call TRBJ2-7; 8 bases are shared with TRBD2. CDR1 and CDR2 from the germline V gene are SGDLS and YYNGEE. The CDR3 covers 16 residues. J lost 5 bases, V lost 0 bases, and 10 bases had no gene match.

About this clone itself: In the same sample, other DNA sequences code for this CDR3. The chain links TRBV12-3 or TRBV12-4 to TRBJ1-1, with TRBD1 identical over 8 bases. This CDR3 contains 13 residues. V gave up 6 bases and J gave up 4 bases; unmatched junction bases: 4. CDR3: CASRPTGATEAFF. DNA for the CDR3: TGTGCCAGCAGACCGACAGGGGCCACTGAAGCTTTCTTT.

The gene calls are TRBV27 and TRBJ1-3, with 7 bases fitting TRBD1. Germline assignment: CDR1 MNHEY and CDR2 SMNVEV (reference sequence). CDR3 length: 17 residues. The V segment lost 2 bases and the J segment 3 bases; nucleotides outside the gene matches: 10. The chain's CDR3 is CASSLAGGVRGGNTIYF. The CDR3 region has the DNA TGTGCCAGCAGTTTAGCAGGGGGAGTTAGAGGTGGAAACACCATATATTTT.

The table lists this clone with a count of one. The V and J genes are TRBV28 and TRBJ2-7; D is uncertain. Deletions cut 8 bases from V and 5 bases from J, with 10 bases between. The CDR3 spans 11 residues. Germline values: CDR1 MDHEN, CDR2 SYDVKM. This chain's CDR3 is CASGLRDEQYF. The CDR3 DNA reads as TGTGCCAGCGGGCTCCGCGACGAGCAGTACTTC.

This clone was seen a few times. The genes are TRBV10-1 and TRBJ2-7; 9 positions match TRBD1. The V and J ends lost 7 bases and 0 bases, in that order; junction bases with no gene match: 13. CDR3 length: 17 amino acids. CDR1 and CDR2 from the germline V gene are WNHNN and SYGVQD (reference sequence). CDR3: CASTCTRDRAYSYEQYF. The CDR3 DNA is TGCGCCAGCACGTGTACACGGGACAGGGCCTACTCCTACGAGCAGTACTTC.

The gene calls are TRBV4-1 and TRBJ2-3, with 8 bases matching TRBD2. The CDR3 length is 15 residues. Germline loops: CDR1 MGHRA, CDR2 YSYEKL. The trim removed 0 bases at V and 4 bases at J, leaving 3 bases unmatched. The CDR3 spells CASSQDGGGADTQYF. The CDR3 DNA reads as TGCGCCAGCAGCCAAGACGGGGGGGGCGCAGATACGCAGTATTTT.

The chain recombines TRBV9 with TRBJ2-1; TRBD2 agrees at 8 bases. Per germline, CDR1 SGDLS and CDR2 YYNGEE. CDR3 length equals 14 residues. The V and J ends lost 4 bases and 9 bases, in that order; junction bases with no gene match: 9. CDR3 in DNA: TGTGCCAGCAGCCTCCTCACTAGCGGCCGTGAGCAGTTCTTC. This translates into CASSLLTSGREQFF. The full variable domain, its missing parts supplied by reference TRBV9 and TRBJ2-1, is DSGVTQTPKHLITATGQRVTLRCSPRSGDLSVYWYQQSLDQGLQFLIQYYNGEERAKGNILERFSAQQFPDLHSELNLSSLELGDSALYFCASSLLTSGREQFFGPGTRLTVL.

The rearrangement joins TRBV11-2 to TRBJ2-5, with 8 bases fitting TRBD2. The CDR3 runs to 15 residues. J lost 1 base, V lost 0 bases, and 1 base had no gene match. From germline, CDR1 is SGHAT and CDR2 FQNNGV. CDR3 bases: TGTGCCAGCAGCTTAGAAGGGACTAGCCAAGAGACCCAGTACTTC. Protein sequence: CASSLEGTSQETQYF.